These T cell receptor beta chains were read from a single sample in a study of cytomegalovirus exposure and HLA in healthy donors. This table comes from immunoSEQ multiplex PCR, and its TCRdb copy is limited to in-frame clones, with some not included. The sample includes 100,000 or so clones, nearly 80% of them seen just once. The sequencing sample was made of PBMCs. The receptors were gathered from a woman in her forties in good health and CMV-seropositive. The CDR3 runs from the conserved cysteine through the conserved F or W. The order of the fields is V gene, clone size, J gene, D gene, CDR3 protein, CDR3 DNA. A D gene is named only where the DNA matches it firmly. Clone size is not always given. Where it is, it says once, few, many or a class for expanded clones.

TRBV7-2	once	TRBJ1-2	-	CASSLGEGGYTF	TGTGCCAGCAGCTTAGGGGAGGGTGGCTACACCTTC
TRBV11-2	-	TRBJ2-1	TRBD2	CASSRVLAGNEQFF	TGTGCCAGCAGCAGAGTACTAGCGGGCAATGAGCAGTTCTTC
TRBV5-5	-	TRBJ2-2	-	CASSLGTVYNTGELFF	TGTGCCAGCAGCTTGGGTACTGTTTATAACACCGGGGAGCTGTTTTTT
TRBV18	once	TRBJ1-3	TRBD1	CASSPQQDRVSGNTIYF	TGTGCCAGCTCACCACAACAGGACAGGGTATCTGGAAACACCATATATTTT
TRBV5-4	-	TRBJ2-3	-	CASRSQADSTDTQYF	TGTGCCAGCAGGTCTCAAGCGGATAGCACAGATACGCAGTATTTT
TRBV4-2	-	TRBJ2-7	TRBD1	CASSQAGGQSYEQYF	TGTGCCAGCAGCCAAGCTGGGGGACAGAGCTACGAGCAGTACTTC
TRBV19	-	TRBJ2-2	-	CASSIDVDWINTGELFF	TGTGCCAGTAGTATAGACGTGGACTGGATAAACACCGGGGAGCTGTTTTTT
TRBV6-1	few	TRBJ2-7	TRBD2	CATQSSGAYEQYF	TGTGCCACGCAGTCTAGCGGGGCCTACGAGCAGTACTTC
TRBV27	-	TRBJ1-4	-	CASSNPRGYNEKLFF	TGTGCCAGCAGCAATCCTCGGGGTTATAATGAAAAACTGTTTTTT
TRBV6-5	-	TRBJ1-2	TRBD1	CASRFDRGNYGYTF	TGTGCCAGCAGATTCGACAGGGGAAACTATGGCTACACCTTC
TRBV11-3	once	TRBJ2-1	TRBD2	CASSLGAGLVLNEQFF	TGTGCCAGCAGCTTAGGGGCGGGACTAGTGTTGAATGAGCAGTTCTTC
TRBV11-2	-	TRBJ2-7	TRBD1	CASSFPTGALDYEQYF	TGTGCCAGCAGCTTCCCTACAGGGGCCCTAGACTACGAGCAGTACTTC
TRBV7-6	few	TRBJ1-1	-	CASSRIPQENTEAFF	TGTGCCAGCAGCCGGATACCCCAGGAGAACACTGAAGCTTTCTTT
TRBV2	-	TRBJ1-5	-	CASNTGYNQPQHF	TGTGCCAGCAACACAGGGTACAATCAGCCCCAGCATTTT